This TCR beta chain was retrieved from a study of blood T cell repertoires in COVID-19. Some clones are missing from TCRdb's copy, which holds only in-frame ones; the method was immunoSEQ multiplex PCR. The sample shows approximately 270,000 clones, around 88% of them seen only once. This clone was observed once. The sequence was collected from a man older than 75 with acute or convalescent COVID-19. Sequences were obtained from peripheral blood.

The CDR3 bases are TGTGGAACGAGGGCAGACCATAGCAATCAGCCCCAGCATTTT. Translating gives CGTRADHSNQPQHF. The V gene is TRBV19, the J gene TRBJ1-5; D is ambiguous. The CDR3 is 14 residues long. Germline values: CDR1 LNHDA, CDR2 SQIVND (reference sequence).